These T cell receptor beta chains were read from a single sample in a study of cytomegalovirus exposure and HLA in healthy donors. Assay: immunoSEQ multiplex PCR; the TCRdb copy retains only in-frame clones and omits some. Among around 200,000 clones listed, 75% to 85% were seen once. Sequenced input: PBMCs. The receptors were sampled from a boy younger than 18 in good health and CMV-seronegative. Both conserved end residues are part of each CDR3. The D gene is left open where the match is weak. The size entry is marked missing in some rows and otherwise reads once, few, many or a size class.

. | . | TRBJ2-5 | TRBV6-1 | TGTGCCAGCAGTCTGATACGACAGCCCCAAGAGACCCAGTACTTC | CASSLIRQPQETQYF
TRBD2 | . | TRBJ2-1 | TRBV10-3 | TGTGCCATACTAGCGGGGGCGAGCTCCTACAATGAGCAGTTCTTC | CAILAGASSYNEQFF
. | . | TRBJ2-1 | TRBV7-9 | TGTGCCAGCAGCTTGAGGTGGGAGACGGGGAATGAGCAGTTCTTC | CASSLRWETGNEQFF
. | few | TRBJ2-7 | TRBV28 | TGTGCCAGCAGTTTATACAGGGCAGCCCCATACGAGCAGTACTTC | CASSLYRAAPYEQYF
. | once | TRBJ2-3 | TRBV5-1 | TGCGCCAGCAGCCCTCCGCAGGAGGCATCAGATACGCAGTATTTT | CASSPPQEASDTQYF
TRBD1 | . | TRBJ1-1 | TRBV6-5 | TGTGCCAGCAGTTACTCGAACAGGGGGAAGACTGAAGCTTTCTTT | CASSYSNRGKTEAFF
TRBD2 | . | TRBJ2-2 | TRBV9 | TGTGCCAGCAGCAAATTAGCGGGACCGAACACCGGGGAGCTGTTTTTT | CASSKLAGPNTGELFF
. | . | TRBJ1-2 | TRBV6-4 | TGTGCCAGCAGTGACAATATTCCGGCGGGCCTAATGGACTATGGCTACACCTTC | CASSDNIPAGLMDYGYTF
. | few | TRBJ2-2 | TRBV7-2 | TGTGCCAGCAGCTTCTCAGGGGTCGGGGAGCTGTTTTTT | CASSFSGVGELFF
TRBD2 | few | TRBJ2-3 | TRBV11-2 | TGTGCCAGCAGCCGGACGGGAGGGGCGGATACGCAGTATTTT | CASSRTGGADTQYF
. | . | TRBJ1-1 | TRBV6-5 | TGTGCCAGCAGTAAACCAGGGGACACTGAAGCTTTCTTT | CASSKPGDTEAFF
TRBD2 | . | TRBJ2-1 | TRBV18 | TGTGCCAGCTCACTCCTAGCGGGGGCAACGAATGAGCAGTTCTTC | CASSLLAGATNEQFF
. | . | TRBJ2-6 | TRBV9 | TGTGCCAGCAGCGTAGTCCTTTCTGGGGCCAACGTCCTGACTTTC | CASSVVLSGANVLTF
. | . | TRBJ1-4 | TRBV6-5 | TGTGCCAGCAGTTACGTCAGGCATGAAAAACTGTTTTTT | CASSYVRHEKLFF
TRBD1 | . | TRBJ1-2 | TRBV6-1 | TGTGCCAGCAGCGGACAGGGGCGTAGGTATGGCTACACCTTC | CASSGQGRRYGYTF
TRBD2 | . | TRBJ2-7 | TRBV19 | TGTGCCAGTAGTATAATAGGTAGGACTAGCGGAGGACGCGAGCAGTACTTC | CASSIIGRTSGGREQYF